Shown below are 5 T cell receptor beta chains from a single sample sequenced in a study of human thymus T cells. The source of the thymus tissue was resections taken during corrective heart surgery. The repertoire was sequenced with immunoSEQ multiplex PCR; TCRdb's copy has only in-frame clones and lacks some. The sample gives roughly 130,000 clones, over 85% of which show up once; 0.02% to 0.03% is in the top ten. Specimen: thymus tissue. The receptors come from a boy younger than two with a congenital heart defect but otherwise immunologically healthy.

The rearrangement joins TRBV30 to TRBJ1-2, with TRBD1 as a possible D gene (5 bases). CDR1 and CDR2 (germline): GTSNPN, SVGIG (reference sequence). There are 14 residues in the CDR3. Between the trimmed V and J ends, which lost 0 bases and 2 bases, there was a span of 10 bases. The CDR3 loop is CAWSVDTVNYGYTF. The CDR3 nucleotides are TGTGCCTGGAGTGTGGACACGGTGAACTATGGCTACACCTTC. The variable domain in full, completed from reference TRBV30 and TRBJ1-2, reads SQTIHQWPATLVQPVGSPLSLECTVEGTSNPNLYWYRQAAGRGLQLLFYSVGIGQISSEVPQNLSASRPQDRQFILSSKKLLLSDSGFYLCAWSVDTVNYGYTFGSGTRLTVV.

The chain couples TRBV7-3 to TRBJ1-2, with 9 bases lining up with TRBD1. CDR3 length: 15 amino acids. The germline V gene encodes CDR1 SGHTA and CDR2 FQGTGA. The V and J ends lost 2 bases and 4 bases, in that order; junction bases with no gene match: 5. DNA of the CDR3: TGTGCCAGCAGCTTACCCCCGACAGGGGGCTATGGCTACACCTTC. This codes for CASSLPPTGGYGYTF.

The chain has TRBV5-1 and TRBJ2-5; D may match TRBD1 or TRBD2 (6 bases each). V was shortened by 2 bases and J by 3 bases, with 11 bases between the two germline ends. Germline V gene sequence: CDR1 SGHRS, CDR2 YFSETQ. The CDR3 length is 14 residues. The CDR3: CASSLQGGEETQYF. The CDR3 bases are TGCGCCAGCAGCTTACAGGGAGGAGAAGAGACCCAGTACTTC.

J is TRBJ2-7 and V is TRBV4-1; TRBD2 might be the D (5 bases). CDR1 MGHRA and CDR2 YSYEKL come from the germline V gene. V was pared by 3 bases and J by 3 bases, with 9 bases between. The CDR3 consists of 13 residues. The CDR3 DNA follows: TGCGCCAGCAGCCACTCAAGCGGCTACGAGCAGTACTTC. Translated: CASSHSSGYEQYF.

This chain connects TRBV4-1 to TRBJ1-1; 10 bases map to TRBD1. Germline loops: CDR1 MGHRA, CDR2 YSYEKL. The V segment lost 4 bases and the J segment 6 bases; nucleotides outside the gene matches: 14. CDR3 length: 17 residues. This CDR3 is CASSPPAGTGDSAEAFF. The CDR3 bases are TGCGCCAGCAGCCCACCCGCCGGGACAGGGGATAGCGCTGAAGCTTTCTTT.